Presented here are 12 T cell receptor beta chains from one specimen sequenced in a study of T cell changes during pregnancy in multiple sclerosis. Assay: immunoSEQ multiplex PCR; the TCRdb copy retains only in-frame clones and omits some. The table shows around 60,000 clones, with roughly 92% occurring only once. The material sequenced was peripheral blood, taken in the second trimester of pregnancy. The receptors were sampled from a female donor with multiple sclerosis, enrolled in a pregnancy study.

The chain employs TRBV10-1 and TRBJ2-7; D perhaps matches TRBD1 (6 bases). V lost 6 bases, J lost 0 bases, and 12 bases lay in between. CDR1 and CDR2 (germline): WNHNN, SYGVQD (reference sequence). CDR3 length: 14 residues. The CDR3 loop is CASRRDTSSYEQYF. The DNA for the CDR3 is TGCGCCAGCAGGAGGGACACGAGCTCCTACGAGCAGTACTTC.

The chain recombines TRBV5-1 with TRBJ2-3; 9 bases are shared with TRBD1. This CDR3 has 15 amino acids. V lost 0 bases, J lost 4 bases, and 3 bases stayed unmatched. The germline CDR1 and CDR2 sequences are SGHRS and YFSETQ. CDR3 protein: CASSLVGQGPDTQYF. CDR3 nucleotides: TGCGCCAGCAGCTTGGTTGGACAGGGGCCAGATACGCAGTATTTT.

CDR3 DNA sequence: TGTGCCAGCAGTCCCTCGACTAGCGGGAGGGTGGAGCAGTACTTC. Encoded protein: CASSPSTSGRVEQYF. The J gene is TRBJ2-7, the V gene TRBV28; 14 bases fit TRBD2. CDR3 length: 15 amino acids. Trimming cost V 5 bases and J 7 bases; bases outside gene matches: 7. Looked up from germline, CDR1 is MDHEN and CDR2 is SYDVKM.

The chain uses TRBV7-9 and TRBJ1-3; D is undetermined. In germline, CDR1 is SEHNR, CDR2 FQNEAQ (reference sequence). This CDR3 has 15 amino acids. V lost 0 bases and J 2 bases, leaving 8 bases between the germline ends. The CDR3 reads CASSLAPPAGNTIYF. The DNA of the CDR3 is TGTGCCAGCAGCTTAGCCCCGCCGGCTGGAAACACCATATATTTT. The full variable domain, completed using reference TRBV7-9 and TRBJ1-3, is DTGVSQNPRHKITKRGQNVTFRCDPISEHNRLYWYRQTLGQGPEFLTYFQNEAQLEKSRLLSDRFSAERPKGSFSTLEIQRTEQGDSAMYLCASSLAPPAGNTIYFGEGSWLTVV.

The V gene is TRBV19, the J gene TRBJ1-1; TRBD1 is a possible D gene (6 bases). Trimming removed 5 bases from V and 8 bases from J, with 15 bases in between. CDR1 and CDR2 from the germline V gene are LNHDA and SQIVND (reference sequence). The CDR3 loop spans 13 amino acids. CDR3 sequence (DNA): TGTGCCAGTAGTGTGGACAGAAGTAAGGAAGCTTTCTTT. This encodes CASSVDRSKEAFF.

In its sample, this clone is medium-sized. CDR3 bases: TGCGCCAGCGCGAAAAGGGGCAGCACTGAAGCTTTCTTT. It encodes CASAKRGSTEAFF. This chain connects TRBV10-1 to TRBJ1-1; weak D call: TRBD1 (5 bases). Trimming took 8 bases from V and 4 from J, leaving 14 bases between them. Germline values: CDR1 WNHNN, CDR2 SYGVQD (reference sequence). The CDR3 spans 13 residues.

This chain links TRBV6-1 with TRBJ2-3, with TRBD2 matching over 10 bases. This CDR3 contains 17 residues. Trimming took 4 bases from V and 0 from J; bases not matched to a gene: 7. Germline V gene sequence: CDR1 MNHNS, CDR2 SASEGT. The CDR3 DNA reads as TGTGCCAGCAGTGCAATAGCGGGAGGACACAGCACAGATACGCAGTATTTT. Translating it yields CASSAIAGGHSTDTQYF.

DNA of the CDR3: TGTGCCAGCAGTTTACAGGGGGCGGGCCATCAGCCCCAGCATTTT. This codes for CASSLQGAGHQPQHF. The gene calls are TRBV28 and TRBJ1-5, with 8 bases fitting TRBD1. Germline loops: CDR1 MDHEN, CDR2 SYDVKM. The CDR3 is 15 amino acids. Germline trimming cut 2 bases from V and 5 bases from J; bases unmatched to any gene: 5.

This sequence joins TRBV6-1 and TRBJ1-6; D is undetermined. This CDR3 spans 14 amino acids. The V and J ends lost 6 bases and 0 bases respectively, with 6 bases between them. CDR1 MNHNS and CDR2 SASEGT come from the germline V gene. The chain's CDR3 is CASRGSSYNSPLHF. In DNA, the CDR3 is TGTGCCAGCAGAGGGAGCTCCTATAATTCACCCCTCCACTTT.

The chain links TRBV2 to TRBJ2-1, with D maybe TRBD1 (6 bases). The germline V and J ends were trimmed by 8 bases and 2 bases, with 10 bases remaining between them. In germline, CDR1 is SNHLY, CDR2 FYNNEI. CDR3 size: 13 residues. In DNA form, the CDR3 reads TGTGCCAGCCAGGGGCAGGCCTACAATGAGCAGTTCTTC. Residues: CASQGQAYNEQFF. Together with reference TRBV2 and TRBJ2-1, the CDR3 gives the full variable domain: EPEVTQTPSHQVTQMGQEVILRCVPISNHLYFYWYRQILGQKVEFLVSFYNNEISEKSEIFDDQFSVERPDGSNFTLKIRSTKLEDSAMYFCASQGQAYNEQFFGPGTRLTVL.

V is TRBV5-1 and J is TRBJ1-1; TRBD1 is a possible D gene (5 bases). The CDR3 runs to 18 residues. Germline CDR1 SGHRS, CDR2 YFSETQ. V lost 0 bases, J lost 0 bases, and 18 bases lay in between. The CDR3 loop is CASSLARGQGSMNTEAFF. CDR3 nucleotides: TGCGCCAGCAGCTTGGCCCGTGGGCAGGGAAGTATGAACACTGAAGCTTTCTTT.

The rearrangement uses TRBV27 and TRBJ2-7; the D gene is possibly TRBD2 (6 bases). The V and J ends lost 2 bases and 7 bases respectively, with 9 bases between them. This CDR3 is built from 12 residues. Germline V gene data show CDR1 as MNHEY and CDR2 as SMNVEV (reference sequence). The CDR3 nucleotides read TGTGCCAGCAGTTTAGGGGCGGGGGAGCAGTACTTC. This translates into CASSLGAGEQYF.